These 29 T cell receptor beta chains came from one sample sequenced in a study of beta chain features in type 1 diabetes. Whole-study results and caveats: Researchers report that Type 1 diabetes patients had moderately but significantly shorter TCRB CDR3s across all four CD4+ subsets.

Reverse transcribing all isolated RNA meant expressed TCRB transcripts were sequenced. Sequencing was performed with immunoSEQ multiplex PCR; in TCRdb, only in-frame clones are kept and a portion is missing. The sample records approximately 150,000 clones, over 55% being singletons. Their antigens remain unidentified. Sample: naive CD4+ T cells from blood. Receptors originate from a man in his thirties or forties with type 1 diabetes.

The chain couples TRBV7-2 to TRBJ2-7; tentatively, D is TRBD2 (5 bases). Trimming left V 4 bases short and J 3 bases short, with 10 bases between. This CDR3 has 13 amino acids. Per the germline V gene, CDR1 is SGHTA and CDR2 is FQGNSA. The CDR3, as DNA: TGTGCCAGCAGCTCTGTCCGGGGCTACGAGCAGTACTTC. Its protein is CASSSVRGYEQYF.

This clone has more than one count but fewer than ten. The identical CDR3 is also encoded by other nucleotide sequences in the sample. The chain uses TRBV9 and TRBJ2-1; D might be TRBD1 (5 bases). The CDR3 is made up of 13 amino acids. Germline loops: CDR1 SGDLS, CDR2 YYNGEE. Trimming took off 0 bases at V and 5 bases at J, with 6 bases between the two ends. The DNA of the CDR3 is TGTGCCAGCAGCGTAGCAGGGAACAATGAGCAGTTCTTC. The encoded protein is CASSVAGNNEQFF.

The rearrangement joins TRBV29-1 to TRBJ1-2; D is undetermined. The CDR3 is 12 amino acids. V lost 3 bases to trimming and J lost 5 bases, with 10 bases between them. Looked up from germline, CDR1 is SQVTM and CDR2 is ANQGSEA. CDR3 coding DNA: TGCAGCGTTGAGGCTTTAGAATATGGCTACACCTTC. It codes for CSVEALEYGYTF. Supplemented by reference TRBV29-1 and TRBJ1-2, the full variable domain reads SAVISQKPSRDICQRGTSLTIQCQVDSQVTMMFWYRQQPGQSLTLIATANQGSEATYESGFVIDKFPISRPNLTFSTLTVSNMSPEDSSIYLCSVEALEYGYTFGSGTRLTVV.

This clone was seen a handful of times. The CDR3 region is CASSVALNAVQFF. Written as DNA, the CDR3 is TGTGCCAGCAGCGTAGCCCTGAATGCCGTGCAGTTCTTC. The rearrangement uses TRBV9 and TRBJ2-1; D remains unclear. This CDR3 is built from 13 residues. V was clipped by 0 bases and J by 12 bases, with 13 bases between them. The germline V gene has CDR1 SGDLS and CDR2 YYNGEE.

V and J are TRBV2 and TRBJ1-1, with D perhaps TRBD1 (5 bases). V was trimmed by 5 bases and J by 4 bases, leaving 8 bases between them. CDR1 SNHLY and CDR2 FYNNEI come from the germline V gene. The CDR3 length is 12 residues. Here the CDR3 reads CASSPGPTEAFF. CDR3 DNA: TGTGCCAGCAGTCCGGGACCCACTGAAGCTTTCTTT.

The chain uses TRBV29-1 and TRBJ2-5; no firm D call. CDR1 and CDR2 (germline): SQVTM, ANQGSEA. V was trimmed by 2 bases and J by 8 bases, leaving 12 bases between them. The CDR3 spans 12 residues. The CDR3 spells CSVEYRRATQYF. In DNA, the CDR3 is TGCAGCGTTGAATATCGGAGAGCCACCCAGTACTTC. The variable domain in full, with the rest retrieved from reference TRBV29-1 and TRBJ2-5, is SAVISQKPSRDICQRGTSLTIQCQVDSQVTMMFWYRQQPGQSLTLIATANQGSEATYESGFVIDKFPISRPNLTFSTLTVSNMSPEDSSIYLCSVEYRRATQYFGPGTRLLVL.

This clone was counted a few times. The chain couples TRBV5-1 to TRBJ1-1, with 9 bases aligning to TRBD1. Trimming cost V 5 bases and J 5 bases; bases outside gene matches: 4. Germline V gives CDR1 SGHRS, CDR2 YFSETQ. The CDR3 loop spans 13 amino acids. The CDR3 here is CASRRTGETEAFF. As DNA, the CDR3 is TGCGCCAGCAGGAGGACAGGGGAGACTGAAGCTTTCTTT.

V usage is TRBV5-6 and J usage is TRBJ2-6; no clear D. The CDR3 consists of 11 residues. The ends were cut back, 0 bases at V and 8 bases at J, with 0 bases in the middle. Germline lookup yields CDR1 SGHDT and CDR2 YYEEEE. The CDR3 DNA sequence: TGTGCCAGCAGCTTGGCCAACGTCCTGACTTTC. This gives the protein CASSLANVLTF.

V usage is TRBV2 and J usage is TRBJ1-3; D remains ambiguous. Germline assignment: CDR1 SNHLY and CDR2 FYNNEI. Trimming stripped 7 bases from V and 4 bases from J, with 14 bases between. The CDR3 has 14 amino acids. The CDR3 loop reads CASTLASSGNTIYF. The CDR3 bases are TGTGCCAGCACCCTCGCGAGTAGCGGAAACACCATATATTTT. Combining the CDR3 with reference TRBV2 and TRBJ1-3 gives the whole variable domain EPEVTQTPSHQVTQMGQEVILRCVPISNHLYFYWYRQILGQKVEFLVSFYNNEISEKSEIFDDQFSVERPDGSNFTLKIRSTKLEDSAMYFCASTLASSGNTIYFGEGSWLTVV.

The gene calls are TRBV7-8 and TRBJ1-1, with 12 bases that match TRBD1. V lost 0 bases, J lost 11 bases, and 4 bases stayed unmatched. The CDR3 loop spans 14 amino acids. Germline V gene lookup returns CDR1 SGHVS and CDR2 FQNEAQ. For the CDR3, the DNA is TGTGCCAGCAGCTTAGCCGGGACAGGGGGCTGGGCTTTCTTT. Protein sequence: CASSLAGTGGWAFF.

V usage is TRBV30 and J usage is TRBJ2-1, with 7 positions matching TRBD2. The CDR3 runs 12 residues. V was clipped by 1 base and J by 10 bases; unmatched bases: 4. In germline, CDR1 is GTSNPN, CDR2 SVGIG (reference sequence). The DNA of the CDR3 is TGTGCCTGGAGTGAGGGAGGGGACGAGCAGTTCTTC. It yields the protein CAWSEGGDEQFF.

V gene TRBV29-1 combines with J gene TRBJ1-4; 10 positions agree with TRBD1. Germline V gives CDR1 SQVTM, CDR2 ANQGSEA. This CDR3 contains 12 residues. The CDR3 DNA reads as TGCAGTGCCGGGACAGGGGATGAAAAACTGTTTTTT. Translating gives CSAGTGDEKLFF.

The chain links TRBV9 to TRBJ2-5; 7 nucleotides agree with TRBD1. Germline CDR1 reads SGDLS; CDR2 reads YYNGEE. This CDR3 is 14 amino acids long. After removal of 4 bases from V and 3 bases from J, the junction contained 6 bases not matched to a gene. The CDR3 sequence: CASSLGTEKETQYF. The CDR3 bases are TGTGCCAGCAGCCTTGGGACAGAGAAAGAGACCCAGTACTTC.

This clone has more than one count but fewer than ten. The rearrangement joins TRBV28 to TRBJ1-5, with unresolved D. Germline V gene lookup returns CDR1 MDHEN and CDR2 SYDVKM. CDR3 length equals 14 residues. The CDR3, as DNA: TGTGCTTCGACGGGGATCAATAGCAATCAGCCCCAGCATTTT. Its translation: CASTGINSNQPQHF.

CDR3 loop: CASSHLGVNTEAFF. Written as DNA, the CDR3 is TGCGCCAGCAGCCATCTAGGGGTGAACACTGAAGCTTTCTTT. V and J are TRBV4-3 and TRBJ1-1, with TRBD1 as a possible D gene (5 bases). V was clipped by 3 bases and J by 0 bases, with 8 bases between them. Germline V gives CDR1 LGHNA, CDR2 YSLEER. This CDR3 has 14 residues.

The chain employs TRBV7-2 and TRBJ2-5, with 13 bases that match TRBD2. After removal of 5 bases from V and 4 bases from J, the junction contained 1 base not matched to a gene. There are 14 residues in the CDR3. The germline V gene encodes CDR1 SGHTA and CDR2 FQGNSA. The CDR3 DNA follows: TGTGCCAGCAGCCGGACTAGCGGGGGAGAGACCCAGTACTTC. It yields the protein CASSRTSGGETQYF.

V is TRBV6-1 and J is TRBJ2-7; 7 positions agree with TRBD1. Per germline, CDR1 MNHNS and CDR2 SASEGT. The junction had 13 bases not matched to a gene; V was cut back by 2 bases and J by 9 bases. The CDR3 is 15 residues long. The CDR3 DNA is TGTGCCAGCAGTGAATTCGGGACAGATCCACTCGGGCAGTACTTC. This codes for CASSEFGTDPLGQYF.

CDR3 coding DNA: TGCGCCAGCAGCGTCGGGACGCGGACTAACTATGGCTACACCTTC. Encoded protein: CASSVGTRTNYGYTF. V is TRBV5-1 and J is TRBJ1-2; tentative D call: TRBD1 (5 bases). Between the trimmed V and J ends, which lost 4 bases and 0 bases, there was a span of 13 bases. The CDR3 consists of 15 residues. Germline CDR1 and CDR2: SGHRS and YFSETQ.

The genes are TRBV29-1 and TRBJ2-5, with 11 positions matching TRBD1. CDR1 SQVTM and CDR2 ANQGSEA come from the germline V gene. The CDR3 spans 14 residues. After removal of 6 bases from V and 7 bases from J, the junction contained 10 bases not matched to a gene. CDR3 sequence reads: CSVVPGQGGVTQYF. CDR3 nucleotide sequence: TGCAGCGTGGTCCCGGGACAGGGGGGGGTGACCCAGTACTTC.

This clone occurred a few times. The chain recombines TRBV29-1 with TRBJ2-1, with D unresolved. The CDR3 consists of 13 residues. V was clipped by 0 bases and J by 13 bases, with 16 bases between them. Germline values: CDR1 SQVTM, CDR2 ANQGSEA. CDR3 sequence (DNA): TGCAGCGTTGAAGATGGAACTCACGCCCCACAGTTCTTC. Amino acid sequence: CSVEDGTHAPQFF.

The rearrangement joins TRBV30 to TRBJ1-4; tentatively, D is TRBD1 (6 bases). Germline CDR1 reads GTSNPN; CDR2 reads SVGIG (reference sequence). V dropped 5 bases and J dropped 5 bases, with 18 bases sitting between them. This CDR3 spans 15 amino acids. CDR3: CAWCPARTANEKLFF. CDR3 DNA sequence: TGTGCCTGGTGCCCGGCCAGGACAGCAAATGAAAAACTGTTTTTT. Full variable domain (missing parts from reference TRBV30 and TRBJ1-4): SQTIHQWPATLVQPVGSPLSLECTVEGTSNPNLYWYRQAAGRGLQLLFYSVGIGQISSEVPQNLSASRPQDRQFILSSKKLLLSDSGFYLCAWCPARTANEKLFFGSGTQLSVL.

This clone came up once. V usage is TRBV4-3 and J usage is TRBJ2-1; no clear D. This CDR3 is 17 amino acids long. Per the germline V gene, CDR1 is LGHNA and CDR2 is YSLEER. The V end lost 3 bases, the J end lost 5 bases, and 20 bases lay between the germline ends. CDR3 nucleotides: TGCGCCAGCAGCCAGGGGTTACTTCGACTCCCGGACAATGAGCAGTTCTTC. This translates into CASSQGLLRLPDNEQFF.

This clone has just one count. The V gene is TRBV15, the J gene TRBJ2-1; D possibly corresponds to TRBD2 (5 bases). The germline gives CDR1 LNHNV, CDR2 YYDKDF (reference sequence). CDR3 size: 16 residues. V lost 2 bases to trimming and J lost 2 bases, with 13 bases between them. The CDR3: CATSRRLGSAYNEQFF. The CDR3 region has the DNA TGTGCCACCAGCAGACGTCTGGGGAGCGCCTACAATGAGCAGTTCTTC.

The chain employs TRBV29-1 and TRBJ1-4, with D possibly being TRBD1 (6 bases). This CDR3 has 13 residues. CDR1 SQVTM and CDR2 ANQGSEA come from the germline V gene. V was shortened by 4 bases and J by 2 bases, with 8 bases between the two germline ends. CDR3 protein: CSVGTETNEKLFF. The CDR3 DNA reads as TGCAGCGTTGGGACAGAGACTAATGAAAAACTGTTTTTT.

The V gene is TRBV7-9, the J gene TRBJ1-1; unclear D gene. The ends were cut back, 8 bases at V and 0 bases at J, with 10 bases in the middle. Germline V gene sequence: CDR1 SEHNR, CDR2 FQNEAQ (reference sequence). This CDR3 contains 13 residues. The CDR3 nucleotides read TGTGCCAGCTCCTATTTGATGAACACTGAAGCTTTCTTT. Amino acid sequence: CASSYLMNTEAFF.

CDR3 coding DNA: TGTGCCAGCAGTCCCGTGGGGACAGGGCGGGAGACCCAGTACTTC. Translation: CASSPVGTGRETQYF. The chain couples TRBV25-1 to TRBJ2-5; 9 bases match TRBD1. J gave up 5 bases and V 5 bases, and 9 bases lay outside the gene matches. Germline V gene lookup returns CDR1 MGHDK and CDR2 SYGVNS. The CDR3 runs to 15 residues.

The chain combines TRBV9 with TRBJ2-3; 13 bases fit TRBD2. J gave up 3 bases and V 3 bases, and 7 bases lay outside the gene matches. Germline V gene sequence: CDR1 SGDLS, CDR2 YYNGEE. CDR3 size: 17 residues. CDR3 amino acids: CASSAQTSGGQTDTQYF. In nucleotides, the CDR3 is TGTGCCAGCAGCGCCCAGACTAGCGGGGGGCAAACAGATACGCAGTATTTT.

The gene calls are TRBV30 and TRBJ1-1, with a possible D match to TRBD1 (5 bases). This CDR3 contains 15 residues. Germline V gene sequence: CDR1 GTSNPN, CDR2 SVGIG (reference sequence). The V end lost 4 bases, the J end lost 2 bases, and 17 bases lay between the germline ends. The CDR3 nucleotides read TGTGCCTGGACGCGGGAGTCAGGGACCAACACTGAAGCTTTCTTT. Its translation: CAWTRESGTNTEAFF.

The chain couples TRBV29-1 to TRBJ2-5; D gene uncertain. CDR3 length equals 12 residues. The germline V and J ends were trimmed by 4 bases and 0 bases, with 6 bases remaining between them. The germline V gene has CDR1 SQVTM and CDR2 ANQGSEA. The DNA of the CDR3 is TGCAGCGTTGCCAGCTACCAAGAGACCCAGTACTTC. Protein product: CSVASYQETQYF.